This T cell receptor (beta chain) was captured in a study of blood T cell repertoires in COVID-19. Study at large: Acute and convalescent COVID-19 samples came from the United States, Italy and Spain. T cells, B-cell-depleted T cells, or PBMCs supplied cDNA or gDNA.

Authors' methods: For nucleated cells, counts were estimated from reference gene primer amplification. TCRdb keeps only in-frame clones here, not all; method: immunoSEQ multiplex PCR. That table is the source of V, J and clone size, and D and trimming were worked out from the DNA. The table lists about 260,000 clones, 65% to 90% of them singletons. Trimming removed 3 bases from V and 4 bases from J, with 15 bases in between. The germline V gene encodes CDR1 WSHSY and CDR2 SAAADI. The CDR3 has 15 residues. The sequencing sample was made of peripheral blood. This clonotype was obtained from a man aged 30 to 45 with active or convalescent COVID-19. The V call is TRBV10-2, the J call TRBJ1-2; no clear D gene. In DNA form, the CDR3 reads TGCGCCAGCAGTGAAACTACGGAACTCGGCTATGGCTACACCTTC. Encoded protein: CASSETTELGYGYTF.